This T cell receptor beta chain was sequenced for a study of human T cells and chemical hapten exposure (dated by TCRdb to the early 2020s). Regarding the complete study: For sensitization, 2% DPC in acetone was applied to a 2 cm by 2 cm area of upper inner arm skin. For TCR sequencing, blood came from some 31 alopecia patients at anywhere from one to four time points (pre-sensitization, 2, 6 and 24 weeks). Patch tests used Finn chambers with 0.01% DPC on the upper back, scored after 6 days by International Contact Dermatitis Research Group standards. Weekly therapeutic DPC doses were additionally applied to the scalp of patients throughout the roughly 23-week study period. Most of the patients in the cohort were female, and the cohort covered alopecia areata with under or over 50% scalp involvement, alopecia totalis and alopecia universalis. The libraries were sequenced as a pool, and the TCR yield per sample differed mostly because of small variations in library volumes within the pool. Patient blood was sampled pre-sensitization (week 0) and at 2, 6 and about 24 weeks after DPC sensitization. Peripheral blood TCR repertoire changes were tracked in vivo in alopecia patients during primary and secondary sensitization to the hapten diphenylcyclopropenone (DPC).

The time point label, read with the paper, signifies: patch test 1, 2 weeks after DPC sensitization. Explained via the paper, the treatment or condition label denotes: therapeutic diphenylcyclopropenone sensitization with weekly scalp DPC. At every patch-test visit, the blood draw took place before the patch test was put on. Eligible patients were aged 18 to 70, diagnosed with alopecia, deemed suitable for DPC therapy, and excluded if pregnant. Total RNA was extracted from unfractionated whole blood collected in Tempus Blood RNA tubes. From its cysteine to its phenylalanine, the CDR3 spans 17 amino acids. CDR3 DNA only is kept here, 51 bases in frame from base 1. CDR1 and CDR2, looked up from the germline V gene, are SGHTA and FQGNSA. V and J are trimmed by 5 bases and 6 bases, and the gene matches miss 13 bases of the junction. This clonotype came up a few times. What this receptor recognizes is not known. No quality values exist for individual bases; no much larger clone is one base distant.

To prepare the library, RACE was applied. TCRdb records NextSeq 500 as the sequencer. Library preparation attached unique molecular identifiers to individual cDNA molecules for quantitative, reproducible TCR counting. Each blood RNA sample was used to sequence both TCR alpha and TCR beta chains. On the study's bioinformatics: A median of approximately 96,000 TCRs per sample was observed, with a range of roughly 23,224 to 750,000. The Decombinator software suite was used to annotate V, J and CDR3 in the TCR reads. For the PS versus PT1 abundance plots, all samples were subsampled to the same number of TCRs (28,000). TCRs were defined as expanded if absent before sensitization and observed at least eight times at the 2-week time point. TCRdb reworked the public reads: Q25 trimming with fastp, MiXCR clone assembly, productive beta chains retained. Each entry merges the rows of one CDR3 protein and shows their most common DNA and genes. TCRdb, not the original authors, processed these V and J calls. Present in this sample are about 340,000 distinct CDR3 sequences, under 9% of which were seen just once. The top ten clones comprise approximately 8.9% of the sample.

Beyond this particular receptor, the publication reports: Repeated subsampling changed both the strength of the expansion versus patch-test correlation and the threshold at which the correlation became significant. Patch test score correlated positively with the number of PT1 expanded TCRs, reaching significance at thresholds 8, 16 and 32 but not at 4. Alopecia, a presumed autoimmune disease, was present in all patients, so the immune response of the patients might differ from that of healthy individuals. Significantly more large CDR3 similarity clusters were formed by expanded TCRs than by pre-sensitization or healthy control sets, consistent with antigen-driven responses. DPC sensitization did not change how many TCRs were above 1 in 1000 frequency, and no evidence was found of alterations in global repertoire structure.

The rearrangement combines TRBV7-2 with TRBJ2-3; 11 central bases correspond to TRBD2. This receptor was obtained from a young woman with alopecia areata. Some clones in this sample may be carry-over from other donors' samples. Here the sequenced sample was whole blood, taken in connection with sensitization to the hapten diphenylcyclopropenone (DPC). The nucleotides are TGTGCCAGCAGCCGGCTTAGCGGGGGGGCCGAGGGTGATACGCAGTATTTT. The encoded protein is CASSRLSGGAEGDTQYF.